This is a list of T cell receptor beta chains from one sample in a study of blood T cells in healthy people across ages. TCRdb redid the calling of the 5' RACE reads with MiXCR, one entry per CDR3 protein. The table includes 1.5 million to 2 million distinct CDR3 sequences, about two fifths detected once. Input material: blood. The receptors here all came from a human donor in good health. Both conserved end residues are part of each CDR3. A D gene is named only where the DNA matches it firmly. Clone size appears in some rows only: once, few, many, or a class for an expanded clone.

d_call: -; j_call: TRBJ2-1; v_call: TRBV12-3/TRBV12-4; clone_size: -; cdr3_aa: CASSPGTTPGDEQFF; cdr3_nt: TGTGCCAGCAGCCCAGGGACAACTCCCGGCGATGAGCAGTTCTTC
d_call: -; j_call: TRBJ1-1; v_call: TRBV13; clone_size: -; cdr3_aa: CASAGENTEAFF; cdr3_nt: TGTGCCAGCGCGGGCGAGAACACTGAAGCTTTCTTT
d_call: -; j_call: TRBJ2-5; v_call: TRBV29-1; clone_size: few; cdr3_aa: CSVENVGGETQYF; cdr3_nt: TGCAGCGTTGAAAACGTTGGGGGAGAGACCCAGTACTTC
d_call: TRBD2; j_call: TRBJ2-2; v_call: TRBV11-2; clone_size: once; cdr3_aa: CASSSPRGGELFF; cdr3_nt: TGTGCCAGCAGCTCCCCGCGGGGGGGGGAGCTGTTTTTT
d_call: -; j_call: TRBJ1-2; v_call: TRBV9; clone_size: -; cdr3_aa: CASSVELSAAYGYTF; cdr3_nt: TGTGCCAGCAGCGTAGAGCTCTCAGCAGCCTATGGCTACACCTTC
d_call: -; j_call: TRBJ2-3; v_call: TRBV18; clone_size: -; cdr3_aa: CASSPRTRPVQRDTQYF; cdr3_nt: TGTGCCAGCTCACCGCGCACGCGACCGGTTCAAAGGGATACGCAGTATTTT
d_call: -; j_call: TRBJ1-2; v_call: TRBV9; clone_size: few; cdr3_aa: CASSVTPYGYTF; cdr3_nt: TGTGCCAGCAGCGTAACTCCTTATGGCTACACCTTC
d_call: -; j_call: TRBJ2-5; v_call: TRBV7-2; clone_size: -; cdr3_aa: CASSYNGLSQETQYF; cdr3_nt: TGTGCCAGCAGCTATAACGGACTATCTCAAGAGACCCAGTACTTC
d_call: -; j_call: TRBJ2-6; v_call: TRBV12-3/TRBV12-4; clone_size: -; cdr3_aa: CASSRVVGANVLTF; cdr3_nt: TGTGCCAGCAGTCGGGTCGTAGGGGCCAACGTCCTGACTTTC
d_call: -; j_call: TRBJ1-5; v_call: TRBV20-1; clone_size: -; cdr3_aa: CSARGKCGTPDQPQHF; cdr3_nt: TGCAGTGCTAGAGGAAAATGTGGGACACCCGATCAGCCCCAGCATTTT
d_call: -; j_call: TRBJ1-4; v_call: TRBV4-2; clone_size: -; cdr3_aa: CASSHPKGQPATGEKLFF; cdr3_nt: TGTGCCAGCAGCCACCCTAAAGGGCAGCCGGCTACTGGTGAAAAACTGTTTTTT
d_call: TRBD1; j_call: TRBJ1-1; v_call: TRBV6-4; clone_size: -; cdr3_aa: CASSAGQGSTEAFF; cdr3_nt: TGTGCCAGCAGTGCGGGACAGGGGTCCACTGAAGCTTTCTTT
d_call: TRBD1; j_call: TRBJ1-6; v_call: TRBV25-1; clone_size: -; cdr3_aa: CASSGDRYSPLHF; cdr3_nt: TGTGCCAGCAGTGGGGACAGGTATTCACCCCTCCACTTT
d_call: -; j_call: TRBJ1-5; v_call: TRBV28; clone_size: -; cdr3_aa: CASGLSGPGNQPQHF; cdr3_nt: TGTGCCAGCGGTTTATCAGGGCCTGGCAATCAGCCCCAGCATTTT
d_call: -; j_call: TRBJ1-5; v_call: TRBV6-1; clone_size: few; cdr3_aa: CASSEEDSWSNQPQHF; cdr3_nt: TGTGCCAGCAGTGAAGAGGACAGCTGGAGCAATCAGCCCCAGCATTTT
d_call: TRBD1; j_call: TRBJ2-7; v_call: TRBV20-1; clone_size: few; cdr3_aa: CSAEGARLGEQYF; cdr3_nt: TGCAGTGCTGAGGGGGCTCGGCTCGGCGAGCAGTACTTC
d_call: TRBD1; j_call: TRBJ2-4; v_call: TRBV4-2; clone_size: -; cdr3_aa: CASSQDRGPENIQYF; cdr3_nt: TGTGCCAGCAGTCAAGACAGGGGCCCGGAGAACATTCAGTACTTC
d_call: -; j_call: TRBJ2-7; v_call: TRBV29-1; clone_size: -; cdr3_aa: CSVEDGIREYEQYF; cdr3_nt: TGCAGCGTTGAAGACGGGATCAGAGAGTACGAGCAGTACTTC
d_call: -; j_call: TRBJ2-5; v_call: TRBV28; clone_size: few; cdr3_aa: CASSPPSGDKETQYF; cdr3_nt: TGTGCCAGCAGTCCCCCCTCGGGGGACAAGGAGACCCAGTACTTC
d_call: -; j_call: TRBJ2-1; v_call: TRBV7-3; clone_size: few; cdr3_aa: CASSSRRGPYNEQFF; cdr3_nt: TGTGCCAGCAGCTCTAGGCGGGGGCCCTACAATGAGCAGTTCTTC
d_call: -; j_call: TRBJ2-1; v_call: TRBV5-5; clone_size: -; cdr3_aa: CASSLGGFTNEQFF; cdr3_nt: TGTGCCAGCAGCTTGGGGGGCTTCACCAATGAGCAGTTCTTC
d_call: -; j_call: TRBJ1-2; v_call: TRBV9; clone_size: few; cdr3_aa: CASSEGYSANYGYTF; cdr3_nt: TGTGCCAGCAGCGAGGGGTATTCCGCTAACTATGGCTACACCTTC
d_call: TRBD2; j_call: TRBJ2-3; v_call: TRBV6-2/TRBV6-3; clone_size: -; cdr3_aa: CASSYRTSGSDTQYF; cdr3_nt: TGTGCCAGCAGTTATCGGACTAGCGGGTCAGATACGCAGTATTTT
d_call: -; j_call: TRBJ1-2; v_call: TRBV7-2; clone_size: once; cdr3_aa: CASSVDGGSGSYTF; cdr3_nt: TGTGCCAGCAGCGTGGATGGTGGCAGTGGTTCCTACACCTTC
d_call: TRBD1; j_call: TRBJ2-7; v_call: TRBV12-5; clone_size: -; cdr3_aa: CASGRQGNEQYF; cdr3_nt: TGTGCTAGTGGTCGACAGGGAAACGAGCAGTACTTC
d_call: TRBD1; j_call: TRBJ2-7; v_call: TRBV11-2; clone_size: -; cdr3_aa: CASSSLDRRYEQYF; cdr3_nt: TGTGCCAGCAGCTCCCTGGACAGGCGATACGAGCAGTACTTC
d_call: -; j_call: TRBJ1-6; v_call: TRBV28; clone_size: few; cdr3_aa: CASMVEVWTPLHF; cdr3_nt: TGTGCCAGCATGGTGGAAGTTTGGACACCCCTCCACTTT
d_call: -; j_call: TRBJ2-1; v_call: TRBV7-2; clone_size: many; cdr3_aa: CASSLPPLNNEQFF; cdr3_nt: TGTGCCAGCAGCTTACCCCCACTGAACAATGAGCAGTTCTTC
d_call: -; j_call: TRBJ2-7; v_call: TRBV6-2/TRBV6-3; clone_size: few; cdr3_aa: CASTGQRISYEQYF; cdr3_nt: TGTGCCAGCACAGGGCAGCGCATCTCCTACGAGCAGTACTTC
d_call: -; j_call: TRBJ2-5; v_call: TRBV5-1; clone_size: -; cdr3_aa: CASSAGTTAQETQYF; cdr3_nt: TGCGCCAGCAGCGCCGGGACCACCGCCCAAGAGACCCAGTACTTC
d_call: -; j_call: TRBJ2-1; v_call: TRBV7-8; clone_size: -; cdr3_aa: CASSPHGFLHNEQFF; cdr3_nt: TGTGCCAGCAGCCCCCATGGGTTTCTCCACAATGAGCAGTTCTTC
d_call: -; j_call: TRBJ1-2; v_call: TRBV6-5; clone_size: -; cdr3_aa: CASSYREGNGYTF; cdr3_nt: TGTGCCAGCAGTTACAGGGAAGGTAATGGCTACACCTTC
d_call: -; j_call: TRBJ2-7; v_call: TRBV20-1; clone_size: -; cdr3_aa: CSASQGFVHEQYF; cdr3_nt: TGCAGTGCCTCACAGGGCTTCGTGCACGAGCAGTACTTC
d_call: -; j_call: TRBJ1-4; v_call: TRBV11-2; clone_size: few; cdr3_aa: CASSFSRQEKLFF; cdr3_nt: TGTGCCAGCAGCTTTAGTCGACAGGAAAAACTGTTTTTT
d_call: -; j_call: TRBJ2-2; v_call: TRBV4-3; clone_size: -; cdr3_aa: CASSPSWAGLSNTGELFF; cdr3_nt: TGCGCCAGCAGCCCGTCGTGGGCAGGGCTATCGAACACCGGGGAGCTGTTTTTT
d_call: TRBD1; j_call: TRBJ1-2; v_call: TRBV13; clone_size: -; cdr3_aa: CASSPLPGQNYGYTF; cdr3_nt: TGTGCCAGCAGCCCCCTTCCGGGACAGAACTATGGCTACACCTTC
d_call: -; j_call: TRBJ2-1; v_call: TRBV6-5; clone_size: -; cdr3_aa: CTSRPDSGLYNEQFF; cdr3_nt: TGTACCAGCAGACCCGACTCAGGACTATACAATGAGCAGTTCTTC
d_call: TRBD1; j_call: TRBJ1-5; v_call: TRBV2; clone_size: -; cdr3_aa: CVSRQQGMRNQPQHF; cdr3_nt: TGTGTCAGCAGGCAACAGGGGATGAGGAATCAGCCCCAGCATTTT
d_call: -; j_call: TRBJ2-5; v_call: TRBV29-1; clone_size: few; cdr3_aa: CSSIAGETQYF; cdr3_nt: TGCAGCTCGATAGCTGGGGAGACCCAGTACTTC
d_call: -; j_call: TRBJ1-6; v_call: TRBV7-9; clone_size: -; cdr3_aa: CASSLDSQGNSPLHF; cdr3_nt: TGTGCCAGCAGCTTGGACAGTCAGGGTAATTCACCCCTCCACTTT